This TCR beta chain was sequenced for a study of technical replicates of blood from several donors. The protocol was immunoSEQ multiplex PCR, while the TCRdb copy is restricted to in-frame clones and leaves out a portion. The sample includes under 70,000 clones, roughly 93% of them seen just once. V lost 0 bases and J lost 1, with 30 bases in between. This CDR3 is 22 amino acids long. Looked up from germline, CDR1 is MGHRA and CDR2 is YSYEKL. The sample comprised T cells isolated from PBMCs. The receptor comes from a human donor in good health. The chain has TRBV4-1 and TRBJ1-2, with D possibly being TRBD1 (6 bases). The CDR3 sequence: CASSQDQWRTVTFNDNNYGYTF. The CDR3 DNA is TGCGCCAGCAGCCAAGATCAGTGGAGGACAGTCACCTTCAACGATAATAACTATGGCTACACCTTC.